A single T cell receptor beta chain is shown here with its context. The sample is drawn from a study of blood T cell repertoires in COVID-19. As for the study in general: The samples span acute and convalescent COVID-19 from the United States, Italy and Spain. T cells, B-cell-depleted T cells, or PBMCs supplied cDNA or gDNA.

The table came from immunoSEQ multiplex PCR; TCRdb's copy has only in-frame clones and leaves some out. Counted here are 310,000 or so clones, approximately 88% occurring once; the ten biggest clones make up 8% to 9.5%. CDR3 length: 14 residues. V lost 6 bases, J lost 6 bases, and 8 bases stayed unmatched. Germline values: CDR1 SNHLY, CDR2 FYNNEI. This study enrolled people aged about 18 to 100 from 20 to 25 US geographic areas. The gene calls are TRBV2 and TRBJ1-2; 9 bases fit TRBD1. The sequencing input was PBMCs or T cells enriched from blood (not recorded which). The source of this sequence is a woman younger than 30 who had recovered from COVID-19. CDR3 nucleotides: TGTGCCAGCAGCGGCGGGACAGGGTGGGATGGCTACACCTTC. Encoded protein: CASSGGTGWDGYTF. The full variable domain, completed using reference TRBV2 and TRBJ1-2, is EPEVTQTPSHQVTQMGQEVILRCVPISNHLYFYWYRQILGQKVEFLVSFYNNEISEKSEIFDDQFSVERPDGSNFTLKIRSTKLEDSAMYFCASSGGTGWDGYTFGSGTRLTVV.